The following is a T cell receptor beta chain sequence with its context. What it binds is unknown. Germline loops: CDR1 ENHRY, CDR2 SYGVKD. The CDR3 is 16 residues long. V was shortened by 2 bases and J by 4 bases, with 17 bases between the two germline ends. These data are taken from a study of CD8+ T cells in alopecia areata. About the study: Once tofacitinib had been taken for 6 to 18 months, 6 months off drug followed.

Findings and caveats of the study: Only a single nonresponder existed, so baseline CD8+ expansion links stay unclear. Many expanded lesional clones persisted in scalp and blood during tofacitinib treatment.

Treatment of the sample: oral pan-JAK inhibitor, 5-10 mg twice daily. As part of sample collection, lesional scalp punch biopsies and peripheral blood were taken from alopecia areata patients. Extraction of RNA preceded its reverse transcription into cDNA, which served as the sequencing template. Data came from immunoSEQ multiplex PCR; TCRdb stores just in-frame clones and leaves some out. The sample carries 110,000 to 150,000 clones, roughly 54% recorded once. The TCR originated in a human donor with alopecia areata. Sequencing was performed on CD8+ T cells sorted from blood, taken at week 4, from a patient treated with tofacitinib. The V gene is TRBV10-3, the J gene TRBJ2-5; possibly TRBD1 or TRBD2 for D (5 bases each). The chain's CDR3 is CAISESIREGGETQYF. The CDR3 DNA reads TGTGCCATCAGTGAGAGCATCAGGGAAGGAGGAGAGACCCAGTACTTC.